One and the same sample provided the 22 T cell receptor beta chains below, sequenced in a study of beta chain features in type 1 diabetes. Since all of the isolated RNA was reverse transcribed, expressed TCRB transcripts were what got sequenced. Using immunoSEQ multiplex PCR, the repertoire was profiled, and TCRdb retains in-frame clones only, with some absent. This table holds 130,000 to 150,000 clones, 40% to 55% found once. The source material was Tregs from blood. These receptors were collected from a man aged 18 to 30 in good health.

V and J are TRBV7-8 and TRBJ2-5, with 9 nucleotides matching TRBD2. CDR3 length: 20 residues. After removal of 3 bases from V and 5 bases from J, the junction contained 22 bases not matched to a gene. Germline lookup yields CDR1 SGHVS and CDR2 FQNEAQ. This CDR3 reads CASSLAPGAWAGGPGETQYF. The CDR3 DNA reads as TGTGCCAGCAGCTTGGCCCCGGGGGCATGGGCGGGAGGGCCAGGGGAGACCCAGTACTTC. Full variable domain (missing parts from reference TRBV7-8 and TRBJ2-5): GAGVSQSPRYKVAKRGQDVALRCDPISGHVSLFWYQQALGQGPEFLTYFQNEAQLDKSGLPSDRFFAERPEGSVSTLKIQRTQQEDSAVYLCASSLAPGAWAGGPGETQYFGPGTRLLVL.

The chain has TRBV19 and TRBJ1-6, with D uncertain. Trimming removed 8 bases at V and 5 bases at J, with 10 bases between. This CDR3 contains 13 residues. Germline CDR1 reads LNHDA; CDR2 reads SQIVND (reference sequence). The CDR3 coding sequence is TGTGCCAGTTCTACTATTGATAATTCACCCCTCCACTTT. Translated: CASSTIDNSPLHF. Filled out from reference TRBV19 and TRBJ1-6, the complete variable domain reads DGGITQSPKYLFRKEGQNVTLSCEQNLNHDAMYWYRQDPGQGLRLIYYSQIVNDFQKGDIAEGYSVSREKKESFPLTVTSAQKNPTAFYLCASSTIDNSPLHFGNGTRLTVT.

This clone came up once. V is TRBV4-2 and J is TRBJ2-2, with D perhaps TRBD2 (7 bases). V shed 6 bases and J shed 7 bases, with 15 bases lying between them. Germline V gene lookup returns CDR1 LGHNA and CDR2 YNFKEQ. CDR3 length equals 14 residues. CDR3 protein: CASSLGGVDGELFF. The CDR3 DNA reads TGTGCCAGCAGTTTAGGGGGGGTTGACGGGGAGCTGTTTTTT.

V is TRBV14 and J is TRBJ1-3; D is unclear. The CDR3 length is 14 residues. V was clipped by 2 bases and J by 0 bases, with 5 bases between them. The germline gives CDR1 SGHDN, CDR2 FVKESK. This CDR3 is CASSQLRSGNTIYF. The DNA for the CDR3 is TGTGCCAGCAGCCAACTTCGCTCTGGAAACACCATATATTTT.

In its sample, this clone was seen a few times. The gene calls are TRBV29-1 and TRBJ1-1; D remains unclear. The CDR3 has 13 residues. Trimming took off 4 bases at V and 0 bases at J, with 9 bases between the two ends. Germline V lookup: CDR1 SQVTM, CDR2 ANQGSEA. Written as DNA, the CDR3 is TGCAGCGTTGTTCCTGACATGAACACTGAAGCTTTCTTT. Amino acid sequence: CSVVPDMNTEAFF.

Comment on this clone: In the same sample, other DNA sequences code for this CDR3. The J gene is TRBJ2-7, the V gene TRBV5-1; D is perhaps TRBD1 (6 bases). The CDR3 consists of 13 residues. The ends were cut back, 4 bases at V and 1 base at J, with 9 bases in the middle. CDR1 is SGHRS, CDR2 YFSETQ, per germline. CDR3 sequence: CASSLDRSYEQYF. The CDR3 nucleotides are TGCGCCAGCAGCCTGGACAGATCCTACGAGCAGTACTTC.

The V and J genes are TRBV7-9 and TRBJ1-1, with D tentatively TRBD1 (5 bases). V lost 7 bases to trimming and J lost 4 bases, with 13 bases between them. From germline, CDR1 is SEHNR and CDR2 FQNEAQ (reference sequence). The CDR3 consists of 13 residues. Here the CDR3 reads CASTPTGSTEAFF. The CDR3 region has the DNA TGTGCCAGCACCCCTACAGGTTCCACTGAAGCTTTCTTT.

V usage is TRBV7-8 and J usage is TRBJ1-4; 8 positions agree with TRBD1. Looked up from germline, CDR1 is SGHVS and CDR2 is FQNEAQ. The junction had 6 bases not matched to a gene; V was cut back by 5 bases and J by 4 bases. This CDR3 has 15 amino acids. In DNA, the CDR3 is TGTGCCAGCAGCCCAAGGACAGGGCGTAATGAAAAACTGTTTTTT. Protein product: CASSPRTGRNEKLFF.

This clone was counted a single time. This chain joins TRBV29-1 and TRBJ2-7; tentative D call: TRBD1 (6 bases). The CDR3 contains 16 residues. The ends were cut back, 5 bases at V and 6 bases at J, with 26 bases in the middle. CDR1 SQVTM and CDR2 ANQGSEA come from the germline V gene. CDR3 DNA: TGCAGCGTTACCACCCAAACCGGGACAAGGGCCCTCGAGCAGTACTTC. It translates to CSVTTQTGTRALEQYF.

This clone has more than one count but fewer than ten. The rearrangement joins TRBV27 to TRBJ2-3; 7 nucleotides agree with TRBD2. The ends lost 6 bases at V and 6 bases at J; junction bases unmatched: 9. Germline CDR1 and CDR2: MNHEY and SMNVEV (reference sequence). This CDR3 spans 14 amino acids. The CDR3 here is CASSAWTSFDTQYF. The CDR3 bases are TGTGCCAGCAGCGCCTGGACTAGTTTCGATACGCAGTATTTT.

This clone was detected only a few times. CDR3 sequence: CASSQLGASGRRETQYF. The CDR3 DNA sequence: TGTGCCAGCAGCCAATTGGGCGCTAGCGGGAGACGGGAGACCCAGTACTTC. The rearrangement links TRBV14 to TRBJ2-5; 10 bases match TRBD2. The CDR3 runs 17 residues. The V gene's germline CDR1 is SGHDN and CDR2 FVKESK. V was pared by 2 bases and J by 5 bases, with 11 bases of the junction left unmatched.

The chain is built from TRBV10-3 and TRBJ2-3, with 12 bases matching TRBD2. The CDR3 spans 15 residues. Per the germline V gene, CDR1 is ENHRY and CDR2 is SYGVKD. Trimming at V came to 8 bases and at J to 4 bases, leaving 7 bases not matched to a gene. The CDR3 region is CAIRLAGERADTQYF. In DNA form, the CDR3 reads TGTGCCATCCGACTAGCGGGAGAGAGGGCAGATACGCAGTATTTT.

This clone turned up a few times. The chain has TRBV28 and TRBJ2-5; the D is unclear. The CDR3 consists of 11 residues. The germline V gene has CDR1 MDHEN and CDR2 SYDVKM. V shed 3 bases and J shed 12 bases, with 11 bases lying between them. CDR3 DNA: TGTGCCAGCAGTTTGAGAGAACCGAAGTACTTC. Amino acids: CASSLREPKYF.

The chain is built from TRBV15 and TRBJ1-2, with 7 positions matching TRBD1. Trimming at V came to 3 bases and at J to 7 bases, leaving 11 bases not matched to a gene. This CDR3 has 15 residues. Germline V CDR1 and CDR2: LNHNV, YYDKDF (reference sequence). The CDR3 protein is CATSSPRQGRSGYTF. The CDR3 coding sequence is TGTGCCACCAGCAGCCCAAGACAGGGTAGATCTGGCTACACCTTC.

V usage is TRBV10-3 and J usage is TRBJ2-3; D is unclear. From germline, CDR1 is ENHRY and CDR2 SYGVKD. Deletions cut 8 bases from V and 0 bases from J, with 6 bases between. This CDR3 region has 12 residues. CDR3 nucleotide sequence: TGTGCCATCGGTACTAGCACAGATACGCAGTATTTT. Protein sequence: CAIGTSTDTQYF.

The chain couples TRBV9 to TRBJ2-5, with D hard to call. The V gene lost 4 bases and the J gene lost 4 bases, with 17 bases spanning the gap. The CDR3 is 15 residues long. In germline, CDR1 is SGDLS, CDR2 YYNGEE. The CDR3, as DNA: TGTGCCAGCAGCTCTAGTGGTCAAATCATAGAGACCCAGTACTTC. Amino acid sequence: CASSSSGQIIETQYF.

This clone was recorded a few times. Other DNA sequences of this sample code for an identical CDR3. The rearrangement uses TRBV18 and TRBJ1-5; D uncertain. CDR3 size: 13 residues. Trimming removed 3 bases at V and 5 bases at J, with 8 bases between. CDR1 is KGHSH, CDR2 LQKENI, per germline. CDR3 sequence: CASSPASDQPQHF. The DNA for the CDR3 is TGTGCCAGCTCACCCGCCAGCGATCAGCCCCAGCATTTT. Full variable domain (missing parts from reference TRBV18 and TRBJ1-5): NAGVMQNPRHLVRRRGQEARLRCSPMKGHSHVYWYRQLPEEGLKFMVYLQKENIIDESGMPKERFSAEFPKEGPSILRIQQVVRGDSAAYFCASSPASDQPQHFGDGTRLSIL.

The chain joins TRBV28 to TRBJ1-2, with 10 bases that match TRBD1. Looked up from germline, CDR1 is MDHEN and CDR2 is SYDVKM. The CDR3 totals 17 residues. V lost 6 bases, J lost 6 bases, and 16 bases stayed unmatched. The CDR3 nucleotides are TGTGCCAGCAGCGGGATGACAGGGGGCTTAAGTTTCGATGGCTACACCTTC. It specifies CASSGMTGGLSFDGYTF.

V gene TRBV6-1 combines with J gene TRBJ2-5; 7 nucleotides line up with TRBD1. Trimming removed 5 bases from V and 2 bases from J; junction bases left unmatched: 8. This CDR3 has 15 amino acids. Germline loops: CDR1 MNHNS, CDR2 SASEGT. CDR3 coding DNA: TGTGCCAGCAGTCGACAGGGAACTCAACAAGAGACCCAGTACTTC. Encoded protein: CASSRQGTQQETQYF.

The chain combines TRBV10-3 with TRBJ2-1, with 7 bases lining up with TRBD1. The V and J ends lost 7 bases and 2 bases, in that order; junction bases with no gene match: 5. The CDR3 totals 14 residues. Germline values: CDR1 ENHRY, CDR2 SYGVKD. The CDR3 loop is CAINHGTAYNEQFF. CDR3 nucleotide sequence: TGTGCCATCAACCACGGGACAGCCTACAATGAGCAGTTCTTC.

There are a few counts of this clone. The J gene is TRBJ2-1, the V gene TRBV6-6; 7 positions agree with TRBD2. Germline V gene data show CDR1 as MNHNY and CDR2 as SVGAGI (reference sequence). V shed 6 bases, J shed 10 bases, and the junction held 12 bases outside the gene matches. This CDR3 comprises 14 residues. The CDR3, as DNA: TGTGCCAGCAGGCCCGGGACTATCCCGAGGGAGCAGTTCTTC. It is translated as CASRPGTIPREQFF.

The CDR3 loop reads CASSLIDWSRDYGYTF. In nucleotides, the CDR3 is TGTGCCAGCAGCTTAATTGATTGGTCACGGGACTATGGCTACACCTTC. V and J are TRBV11-2 and TRBJ1-2; D is unclear. Germline V gene lookup returns CDR1 SGHAT and CDR2 FQNNGV. V lost 2 bases and J 3 bases, leaving 16 bases between the germline ends. This CDR3 is built from 16 residues. The whole variable domain, remainder taken from reference TRBV11-2 and TRBJ1-2, is EAGVAQSPRYKIIEKRQSVAFWCNPISGHATLYWYQQILGQGPKLLIQFQNNGVVDDSQLPKDRFSAERLKGVDSTLKIQPAKLEDSAVYLCASSLIDWSRDYGYTFGSGTRLTVV.